This T cell receptor beta chain emerged from a study of neurological immune-mediated disorders. MiXCR was run by TCRdb on the 5' RACE reads, yielding one entry per CDR3 protein. Of tens of thousands of distinct CDR3 sequences in the sample, 4.2% were seen once. The CDR3 is 15 residues long. This clonotype was detected ten times or more. Sequenced material: PBMCs. This TCR came from a man over 45 with multiple sclerosis. V is TRBV21-1 and J is TRBJ2-7; the listed D gene, TRBD2, was not tested against the DNA. TRBV21-1 constitutes a pseudogene. The CDR3 sequence: CASNTTGTHSYEQYF. CDR3 sequence (DNA): TGTGCCAGCAATACTACCGGGACTCATTCCTACGAGCAGTACTTC.